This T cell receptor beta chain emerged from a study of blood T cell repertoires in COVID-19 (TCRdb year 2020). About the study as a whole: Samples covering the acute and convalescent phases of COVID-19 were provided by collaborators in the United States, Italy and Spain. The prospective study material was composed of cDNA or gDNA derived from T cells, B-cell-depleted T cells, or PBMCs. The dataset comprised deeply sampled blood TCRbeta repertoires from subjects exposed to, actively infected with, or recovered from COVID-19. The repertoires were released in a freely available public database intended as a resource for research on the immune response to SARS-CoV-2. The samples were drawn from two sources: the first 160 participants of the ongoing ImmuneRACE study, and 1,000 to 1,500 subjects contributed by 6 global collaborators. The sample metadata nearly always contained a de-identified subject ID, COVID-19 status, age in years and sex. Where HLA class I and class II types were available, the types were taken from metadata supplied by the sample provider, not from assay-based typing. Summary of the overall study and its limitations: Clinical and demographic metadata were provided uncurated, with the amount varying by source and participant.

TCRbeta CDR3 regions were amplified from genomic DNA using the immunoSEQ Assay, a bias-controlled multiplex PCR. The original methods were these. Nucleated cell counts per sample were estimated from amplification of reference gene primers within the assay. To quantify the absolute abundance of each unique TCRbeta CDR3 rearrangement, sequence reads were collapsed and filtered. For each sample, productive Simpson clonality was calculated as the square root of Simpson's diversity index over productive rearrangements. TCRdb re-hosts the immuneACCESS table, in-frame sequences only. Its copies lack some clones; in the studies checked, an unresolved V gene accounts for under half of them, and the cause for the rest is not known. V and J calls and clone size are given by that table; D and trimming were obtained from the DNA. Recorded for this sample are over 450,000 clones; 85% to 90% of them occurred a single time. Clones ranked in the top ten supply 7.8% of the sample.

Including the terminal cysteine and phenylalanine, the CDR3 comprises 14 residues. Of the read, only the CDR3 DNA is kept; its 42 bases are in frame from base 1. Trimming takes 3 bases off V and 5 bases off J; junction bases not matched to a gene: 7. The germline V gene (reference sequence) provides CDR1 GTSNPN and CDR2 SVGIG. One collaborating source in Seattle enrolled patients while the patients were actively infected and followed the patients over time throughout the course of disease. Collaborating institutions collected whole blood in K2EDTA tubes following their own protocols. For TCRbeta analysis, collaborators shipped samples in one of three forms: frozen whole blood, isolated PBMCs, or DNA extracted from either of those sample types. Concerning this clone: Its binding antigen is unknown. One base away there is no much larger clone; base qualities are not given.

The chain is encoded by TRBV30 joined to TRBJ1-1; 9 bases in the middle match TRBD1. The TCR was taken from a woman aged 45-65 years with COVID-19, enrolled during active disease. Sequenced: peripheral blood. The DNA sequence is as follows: TGTGCCTGGAGGGGGGACAGGGAGTGGACTGAAGCTTTCTTT. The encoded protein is CAWRGDREWTEAFF.